This T cell receptor (beta chain) comes out of a study of vaccination effects on CD4 cells after COVID-19. Study overall: Following the second dose by a median of 72 days, the post-vaccine samples were obtained. Study-level results: Small numbers of convalescent patients limited the study. It also lacked early post-infection timepoints. From healthy vaccinees, only 1 of 255 vaccine-induced clones also reacted to common cold coronaviruses. Infection- and vaccine-induced clones contracted markedly late after vaccination.

Assay used: immunoSEQ multiplex PCR; TCRdb lists only in-frame clones, some missing. The table has fewer than 80,000 clones, about 67% seen once. Expansion of antigen-specific CD4+ T cells with viral peptide pools was carried out by the ViraFEST assay before sequencing. Cells that had been cultured for approximately ten days were the source of isolated CD4+ T cells. Two-dose vaccination with either BNT162b2 or mRNA-1273 was given to the participants. Comment on this clone: Its target is unknown.

The CDR3 extends over 14 amino acids. Germline-derived CDR1 and CDR2 are MNHEY and SVGAGI. Trimming removed 7 bases from V and 0 bases from J, with 13 bases in between. The rearrangement joins TRBV6-5 to TRBJ2-7; tentatively, D is TRBD1 or TRBD2 (7 bases each). The specimen was CD4+ T cells from PBMCs cultured with HCoV-229E spike peptides, collected after COVID-19 vaccination. This sequence originates from a human donor who received a COVID-19 vaccine. As DNA, the CDR3 is TGTGCCAGCACCCAGGGGGGGAGCTCCTACGAGCAGTACGTC. This codes for CASTQGGSSYEQYV.